Each of the 26 T cell receptor delta chains below was sequenced from the same sample in a study of gamma-delta chains in newborns, infants, children. TCRdb re-analyzed the reads via CATT. This sample has roughly 5,400 delta-chain clones, with less than 4% found just once. Material for sequencing was blood. Receptors were obtained from a child who was a newborn, infant or young child, either healthy, febrile or measles-vaccinated (not recorded which).

There are a few counts of this clone. A single base is all that separates this from a far larger clone, so a read error is likely. The rearrangement uses TRDV2 and TRDJ1; 8 bases map to TRDD3. The CDR3 loop spans 14 amino acids. The germline gives CDR1 GEAIGNYY, CDR2 EKD. V gave up 5 bases and J gave up 0 bases; unmatched junction bases: 4. CDR3 coding DNA: TGTGCCTGTGGCGTACTGGGGGACACCGATAAACTCATCTTT. This sequence encodes CACGVLGDTDKLIF.

This clone turned up a few times. The genes are TRDV2 and TRDJ2, with 7 bases aligning to TRDD3. Germline V lookup: CDR1 GEAIGNYY, CDR2 EKD. Trimming cost V 3 bases and J 1 base; bases outside gene matches: 7. The CDR3 has 16 amino acids. The CDR3: CACDDLGGGLTAQLFF. The CDR3 DNA sequence: TGTGCCTGTGACGACCTGGGGGGGGGTTTGACAGCACAACTCTTCTTT.

This clone has only a few counts. Mismatch with germline at one junction end may stem from a read error. The chain joins TRAV29/DV5 to TRDJ3; perhaps TRDD3 as D (5 bases). This CDR3 is 18 amino acids long. Germline V lookup: CDR1 NSMFDY, CDR2 ISSIKDK. The CDR3 nucleotides read TGTGCAGTAAGCTTTCCCCCTGGGTGGTCCTGGGACACCCGACAGATGTTTTTC. It yields the protein CAVSFPPGWSWDTRQMFF.

This clone has more than one count but fewer than ten. The chain links TRDV1 to TRDJ1, with no clear D. CDR3 length equals 15 residues. Germline-derived CDR1 and CDR2 are TSWWSYY and QGS. V was trimmed by 0 bases and J by 0 bases, leaving 8 bases between them. CDR3 residues: CALGELNRYTDKLIF. The CDR3 DNA follows: TGTGCTCTTGGGGAACTCAACCGCTACACCGATAAACTCATCTTT.

This clone was counted between two and nine times. The chain uses TRDV2 and TRDJ3; 13 positions agree with TRDD3. Per the germline V gene, CDR1 is GEAIGNYY and CDR2 is EKD. The junction had 5 bases not matched to a gene; V was cut back by 1 base and J by 0 bases. The CDR3 runs 20 residues. The DNA of the CDR3 is TGTGCCTGTGACACTTTACTGGGGGATACGCGCTCCTGGGACACCCGACAGATGTTTTTC. Its translation is CACDTLLGDTRSWDTRQMFF.

The chain employs TRDV1 and TRDJ1, with a tentative D call TRDD2 (5 bases). This CDR3 spans 13 amino acids. V was trimmed by 5 bases and J by 4 bases, leaving 11 bases between them. Germline-derived CDR1 and CDR2 are TSWWSYY and QGS. This CDR3 is CALGSLPFDKLIF. The CDR3 DNA is TGTGCTCTTGGGTCTCTTCCGTTCGATAAACTCATCTTT.

Turning to this clone: The same CDR3 arises from other DNA sequences in this sample as well. This sequence joins TRDV2 and TRDJ3; TRDD3 matches 8 bases. The trim removed 0 bases at V and 0 bases at J, leaving 6 bases unmatched. The germline CDR1 and CDR2 sequences are GEAIGNYY and EKD. The CDR3 consists of 19 residues. CDR3: CACDTLGDPSSWDTRQMFF. The CDR3 bases are TGTGCCTGTGACACCTTGGGGGATCCGAGCTCCTGGGACACCCGACAGATGTTTTTC.

In the case of this clone: One end of the junction is discordant with germline, which a read error may explain. V is TRDV2 and J is TRDJ3; D is possibly TRDD3 (6 bases). CDR1 is GEAIGNYY, CDR2 EKD, per germline. CDR3 length equals 18 residues. In DNA form, the CDR3 reads TGTGCCTGTGACACTGGGGGGTTCAGCTCCTGGGACACCCGACAGACGTTTTTC. This encodes CACDTGGFSSWDTRQTFF.

The rearrangement uses TRDV2 and TRDJ2; 8 bases match TRDD3. TCRdb offers no J gene call, so here the DNA was matched to germline to obtain one. From germline, CDR1 is GEAIGNYY and CDR2 EKD. V was pared by 2 bases and J by 2 bases, with 9 bases of the junction left unmatched. The CDR3 contains 17 residues. CDR3 sequence: CACDKLGAPPLTAQLFF. CDR3 DNA: TGTGCCTGTGACAAACTGGGGGCTCCCCCCTTGACAGCACAACTCTTCTTT.

There are a few counts of this clone. At the DNA level, this CDR3 is encoded by other sequences in the same sample as well. J is TRDJ3 and V is TRDV2; TRDD3 matches 11 bases. V was pared by 7 bases and J by 5 bases, with 9 bases of the junction left unmatched. Germline CDR1 is GEAIGNYY and CDR2 is EKD. This CDR3 is 17 amino acids long. The DNA for the CDR3 is TGTGCCTGCGATCGGCTGGGGGATACCCGGGACACCCGACAGATGTTTTTC. It translates to CACDRLGDTRDTRQMFF.

V and J are TRDV1 and TRDJ1; 9 bases line up with TRDD3. Germline V gene data show CDR1 as TSWWSYY and CDR2 as QGS. The CDR3 runs 20 residues. V was pared by 1 base and J by 2 bases, with 17 bases of the junction left unmatched. DNA of the CDR3: TGTGCTCTTGGGGAACATCCTACGTACTGGGGGACAGAGGGGACCGATAAACTCATCTTT. It codes for CALGEHPTYWGTEGTDKLIF.

In its sample, this clone was seen a few times. J is TRDJ3 and V is TRDV2; 8 positions agree with TRDD3. The V gene end was trimmed by 2 bases and the J gene end by 0 bases; junction bases not matched to a gene: 8. Germline V gives CDR1 GEAIGNYY, CDR2 EKD. The CDR3 has 19 residues. The CDR3 loop is CACDKVLGVFSWDTRQMFF. The CDR3 DNA sequence: TGTGCCTGTGACAAAGTACTGGGGGTCTTCTCCTGGGACACCCGACAGATGTTTTTC.

The gene calls are TRDV1 and TRDJ1; 9 positions agree with TRDD3. TCRdb gives no J gene; it was assigned here by matching the DNA to germline. V was pared by 1 base and J by 0 bases, with 18 bases of the junction left unmatched. The CDR3 extends over 21 amino acids. Germline V lookup: CDR1 TSWWSYY, CDR2 QGS. In nucleotides, the CDR3 is TGTGCTCTTGGGGAACATTGCTGGCGGAGTACTGGGGGAGCCTACACCGATAAACTCATCTTT. It translates to CALGEHCWRSTGGAYTDKLIF.

The chain links TRDV2 to TRDJ3, with 11 nucleotides matching TRDD3. This CDR3 region has 18 residues. Germline-derived CDR1 and CDR2 are GEAIGNYY and EKD. After removal of 4 bases from V and 0 bases from J, the junction contained 4 bases not matched to a gene. DNA for the CDR3: TGTGCCTGTGATGGACTGGGGGATAGCTCCTGGGACACCCGACAGATGTTTTTC. Encoded protein: CACDGLGDSSWDTRQMFF.

Points on this clone: Just one base apart from a much larger clone, this may be a read error. The genes are TRDV2 and TRDJ3; 9 nucleotides match TRDD3. This CDR3 is 17 amino acids long. Germline CDR1 GEAIGNYY, CDR2 EKD. V shed 3 bases, J shed 1 base, and the junction held 3 bases outside the gene matches. The CDR3 DNA sequence: TGTGCCTGTGACGGTACTGGGGGATCCTGGGACACCCGACAGATGTTTTTC. Its translation is CACDGTGGSWDTRQMFF.

The CDR3 sequence is CACDTVPEADKLIF. DNA of the CDR3: TGTGCCTGTGACACGGTACCCGAGGCGGATAAACTCATCTTT. The genes are TRDV2 and TRDJ1, with D hard to call. V lost 1 base, J lost 5 bases, and 13 bases lay in between. The CDR3 runs to 14 residues. Germline V gives CDR1 GEAIGNYY, CDR2 EKD.

This clone has just a few counts. The identical CDR3 is also encoded by other nucleotide sequences in the sample. The chain uses TRDV1 and TRDJ1, with a possible D match to TRDD2 (5 bases). Trimming pared 1 base from V and 8 bases from J, leaving 29 bases between. The CDR3 length is 19 residues. Germline CDR1 reads TSWWSYY; CDR2 reads QGS. The DNA of the CDR3 is TGTGCTCTTGGGGAACCCCCGCAGCCCGAGTCACACCTTCAGGGGAAACTCATCTTT. As protein: CALGEPPQPESHLQGKLIF.

This clone came up a few times. The chain links TRAV29/DV5 to TRDJ1; a possible D gene is TRDD3 (6 bases). Germline assignment: CDR1 NSMFDY and CDR2 ISSIKDK. The CDR3 consists of 15 residues. V was cut by 4 bases and J by 0 bases, with 16 bases left in between. CDR3 nucleotides: TGTGCAGCATTTGGGGGGGGCATGTACACCGATAAACTCATCTTT. Translated, it gives CAAFGGGMYTDKLIF.

On this clone: The junction departs from the called germline gene at one end, perhaps through a read error. The rearrangement uses TRDV2 and TRDJ3, with 13 bases fitting TRDD3. CDR1 and CDR2 (germline): GEAIGNYY, EKD. This CDR3 spans 22 amino acids. CDR3 sequence (DNA): TGTGCCTGTGACCGGATACTGGGGGATACGCGGTCCCAATCCTGGGACACCCGACACATGTTTTTC. Its translation is CACDRILGDTRSQSWDTRHMFF.

The chain combines TRDV2 with TRDJ3; 11 nucleotides agree with TRDD3. Germline CDR1 is GEAIGNYY and CDR2 is EKD. The CDR3 totals 22 residues. With 0 bases clipped from V and 0 bases from J, the junction kept 12 bases outside the gene matches. The CDR3 nucleotides are TGTGCCTGTGACACCGTAAGCTGGGGGATACAGGGAAGCTCCTGGGACACCCGACAGATGTTTTTC. This gives the protein CACDTVSWGIQGSSWDTRQMFF.

As to this clone: A far larger clone is just one base off, so this is likely a read error. The same CDR3 can be traced to other DNA sequences in this sample. The rearrangement joins TRDV2 to TRDJ2; TRDD3 agrees at 8 bases. This CDR3 region has 14 residues. Germline V lookup: CDR1 GEAIGNYY, CDR2 EKD. CDR3 coding DNA: TGTGCCTGTGACACCTGGGGGATGACAGCGCAACTCTTCTTT. Protein: CACDTWGMTAQLFF.

In its sample, this clone was seen a few times. The V call is TRDV2, the J call TRDJ3; possible D gene TRDD3, 6 bases. This CDR3 is 16 amino acids long. Trimming cost V 0 bases and J 2 bases, with 7 bases left between them. The germline V gene has CDR1 GEAIGNYY and CDR2 EKD. CDR3 bases: TGTGCCTGTGACACCTGGGGGCCCTGGGACACCCGACAGATGTTTTTC. Amino acid sequence: CACDTWGPWDTRQMFF.

This clone occurred a few times. This chain links TRDV2 with TRDJ2; 11 positions agree with TRDD3. CDR1 is GEAIGNYY and CDR2 is EKD in the germline V gene. The CDR3 contains 15 residues. After removal of 3 bases from V and 8 bases from J, the junction contained 7 bases not matched to a gene. As DNA, the CDR3 is TGTGCCTGTGACCCACTGGGGGATAATGTCGCACAACTCTTCTTT. This sequence encodes CACDPLGDNVAQLFF.

This clone ranks as medium-sized. The chain is built from TRDV2 and TRDJ1; the match to TRDD3 covers 13 bases. This CDR3 region has 17 residues. The V gene's germline CDR1 is GEAIGNYY and CDR2 EKD. J lost 2 bases, V lost 4 bases, and 9 bases had no gene match. The CDR3 DNA reads as TGTGCCTGTGATCCCGTACTGGGGGATACGCGTACCGATAAACTCATCTTT. Translated, it gives CACDPVLGDTRTDKLIF.

In the case of this clone: The junction differs from germline at one of its ends, possibly a read error. Within the sample, other DNA sequences also encode this same CDR3. This chain links TRAV29/DV5 with TRDJ2, with TRDD3 matching 8 bases. The CDR3 has 17 amino acids. In germline, CDR1 is NSMFDY, CDR2 ISSIKDK. The DNA of the CDR3 is TGCGCAGCAAGCGCGGTGGGATACGTTCCTTTGACAGCACAACTCTTCTTT. Protein sequence: CAASAVGYVPLTAQLFF.

A note on this clone: A far more abundant clone sits one base away, making this likely a read error. Other DNA sequences in the sample encode the same CDR3. This chain connects TRDV2 to TRDJ2; a possible D gene is TRDD3 (6 bases). From germline, CDR1 is GEAIGNYY and CDR2 EKD. CDR3 length equals 16 residues. V dropped 2 bases and J dropped 0 bases, with 12 bases sitting between them. DNA of the CDR3: TGTGCCTGTGACATACTGGGAGATACTTTGACAGCACAACTCTTCTTT. Residues: CACDILGDTLTAQLFF.